This entry lists 23 T cell receptor beta chains sequenced from one sample in a study of blood T cells in healthy people across ages. With a J-beta primer mix and a sample-barcoded 5' primer, a second PCR ran about 6 to 11 cycles. TCRdb ran MiXCR on the 5' RACE reads and lists one entry per CDR3 protein. The sample lists 650,000 to 1,000,000 distinct CDR3 sequences; around 36% were seen once. Input material: blood. The receptors originated from a man between 18 and 29 years old in good health.

This clonotype was detected only a few times. This sequence joins TRBV28 and TRBJ2-7; 8 nucleotides line up with TRBD2. Trimming at V came to 6 bases and at J to 2 bases, leaving 6 bases not matched to a gene. Germline CDR1 MDHEN, CDR2 SYDVKM. This CDR3 is 14 amino acids long. CDR3 amino acids: CASRARGDPYEQYF. The DNA of the CDR3 is TGTGCCAGCAGGGCGCGGGGGGACCCCTACGAGCAGTACTTC.

This clonotype was seen repeatedly, ten times or more. V usage is TRBV12-3 or TRBV12-4 and J usage is TRBJ1-2; D is unclear. This CDR3 comprises 15 residues. Between the trimmed V and J ends, which lost 5 bases and 5 bases, there was a span of 18 bases. CDR3 sequence reads: CASSATIGFRYGYTF. Here the CDR3 DNA reads TGTGCCAGCAGTGCAACCATCGGGTTCCGTTATGGCTACACCTTC.

In this sample, this clonotype turned up a few times. The chain carries TRBV20-1 and TRBJ2-3, with 9 nucleotides matching TRBD2. Germline CDR1 is DFQATT and CDR2 is SNEGSKA (reference sequence). The CDR3 covers 16 residues. With 3 bases clipped from V and 3 bases from J, the junction kept 10 bases outside the gene matches. The CDR3 loop is CSASLRGGVPTDTQYF. The CDR3 DNA follows: TGCAGTGCTAGTCTGCGGGGGGGCGTTCCTACAGATACGCAGTATTTT.

CDR3 in DNA: TGTGCCAGCAGCCCCCGCAGGGGCCTCGACACTGAAGCTTTCTTT. As protein: CASSPRRGLDTEAFF. The V gene is TRBV7-2, the J gene TRBJ1-1; tentative D call: TRBD1 (6 bases). V was clipped by 5 bases and J by 3 bases, with 16 bases between them. CDR3 length equals 15 residues. Per germline, CDR1 SGHTA and CDR2 FQGNSA.

About this clonotype itself: At one boundary the junction diverges from the germline segment, which might be a read error. This rearrangement joins TRBV15 to TRBJ2-3; D is unclear. This CDR3 is 15 amino acids long. Germline V lookup: CDR1 LNHNV, CDR2 YYDKDF (reference sequence). CDR3 coding DNA: TGTGCCGCCAGCAGAGATCTTTCTAGGACAGATACGCAGTATTTT. Its translation: CAASRDLSRTDTQYF.

This sequence joins TRBV4-2 and TRBJ2-4; possible D gene TRBD1, 5 bases. Judging by the DNA end, TRBJ2-7 fits better; the J call may be wrong. This CDR3 has 14 residues. Germline CDR1 reads LGHNA; CDR2 reads YNFKEQ. This CDR3 is CASSLQVAGSEQYF. The CDR3 DNA is TGTGCCAGCAGCCTCCAAGTGGCAGGGTCCGAGCAGTACTTC.

V and J are TRBV27 and TRBJ2-1; 10 positions match TRBD1. The ends lost 6 bases at V and 2 bases at J; junction bases unmatched: 4. Germline V lookup: CDR1 MNHEY, CDR2 SMNVEV (reference sequence). CDR3 length: 15 residues. For the CDR3, the DNA is TGTGCCAGCAGATTCGGGACAGGGGCCTACAATGAGCAGTTCTTC. Translating gives CASRFGTGAYNEQFF.

On this clonotype itself: Because the CDR3 is missing its conserved closing phenylalanine or tryptophan, this is likely a read error. The chain uses TRBV28 and TRBJ1-2; D gene unclear. The CDR3 runs to 15 residues. Between the trimmed V and J ends, which lost 3 bases and 0 bases, there was a span of 11 bases. Germline CDR1 and CDR2: MDHEN and SYDVKM. The CDR3 loop is CASSFKTTANYGYTS. The CDR3 DNA reads TGTGCCAGCAGTTTCAAGACTACAGCTAACTATGGCTACACCTCC.

This clonotype was recorded a few times. J is TRBJ2-1 and V is TRBV11-2; D remains ambiguous. Trimming took 0 bases from V and 0 from J, leaving 6 bases between them. The CDR3 length is 15 residues. Germline values: CDR1 SGHAT, CDR2 FQNNGV. CDR3 DNA sequence: TGTGCCAGCAGCTTAGAGCTAAGCTCCTACAATGAGCAGTTCTTC. Protein: CASSLELSSYNEQFF.

This clonotype was observed a few times. This CDR3 reads CASSPNGGPMGGNTIYF. CDR3 in DNA: TGTGCCAGCAGCCCAAATGGGGGCCCAATGGGAGGAAACACCATATATTTT. The genes are TRBV4-2 and TRBJ1-3, with D perhaps matching TRBD1 (6 bases). The V end was cut by 4 bases, the J end by 4 bases, with 20 bases between. CDR1 LGHNA and CDR2 YNFKEQ come from the germline V gene. CDR3 length equals 17 residues.

The chain uses TRBV7-8 and TRBJ2-1, with 9 bases matching TRBD2. Germline V gives CDR1 SGHVS, CDR2 FQNEAQ. J lost 4 bases, V lost 3 bases, and 7 bases had no gene match. The CDR3 runs to 16 residues. CDR3 in DNA: TGTGCCAGCAGCTTGAAGAGCGGGGGGCAGTACAATGAGCAGTTCTTC. It specifies CASSLKSGGQYNEQFF.

This chain connects TRBV7-3 to TRBJ1-1; D gene ambiguous. The V end lost 2 bases, the J end lost 1 base, and 11 bases lay between the germline ends. The CDR3 runs to 15 residues. Germline-derived CDR1 and CDR2 are SGHTA and FQGTGA. CDR3 coding DNA: TGTGCCAGCAGCTTATCGGGCCAGCCGAACACTGAAGCTTTCTTT. Amino acids: CASSLSGQPNTEAFF.

This clonotype was found a few times. The V call is TRBV5-6, the J call TRBJ1-2; 9 bases map to TRBD1. Germline CDR1 reads SGHDT; CDR2 reads YYEEEE. This CDR3 is built from 16 residues. V dropped 4 bases and J dropped 4; count of bases not matched to a gene: 11. The CDR3 here is CASSPGPQGAGYGYTF. The CDR3 DNA follows: TGTGCCAGCAGCCCAGGGCCACAGGGGGCCGGCTATGGCTACACCTTC.

On this clonotype itself: Given a much more abundant clone one base away, this may be a read error. This chain uses TRBV12-3 or TRBV12-4 with TRBJ2-3; maybe TRBD1 (5 bases). The CDR3 is made up of 13 amino acids. CDR3 region: CASEDSVTGTQYF. The CDR3 DNA reads as TGTGCCAGCGAAGACAGTGTCACAGGTACGCAGTATTTT.

This clonotype occurred once. The chain links TRBV18 to TRBJ2-1, with TRBD2 matching 8 bases. Losses at the gene ends were 3 bases for V and 13 bases for J; bases not matched to a gene: 14. The CDR3 consists of 15 residues. The germline CDR1 and CDR2 sequences are KGHSH and LQKENI. The CDR3 reads CASSPTSVGWETQFF. The CDR3 DNA follows: TGTGCCAGCTCACCGACTAGCGTGGGATGGGAGACCCAGTTCTTC. Complete variable domain (other parts from reference TRBV18 and TRBJ2-1): NAGVMQNPRHLVRRRGQEARLRCSPMKGHSHVYWYRQLPEEGLKFMVYLQKENIIDESGMPKERFSAEFPKEGPSILRIQQVVRGDSAAYFCASSPTSVGWETQFFGPGTRLTVL.

There are a few counts of this clonotype. V usage is TRBV29-1 and J usage is TRBJ2-1; perhaps TRBD1 as D (6 bases). The CDR3 consists of 16 residues. Per germline, CDR1 SQVTM and CDR2 ANQGSEA. Trimming removed 3 bases at V and 0 bases at J, with 15 bases between. CDR3 coding DNA: TGCAGCGTTGAGGGCGGGCAGGGGACCTCCTACAATGAGCAGTTCTTC. Protein sequence: CSVEGGQGTSYNEQFF.

The rearrangement uses TRBV12-3 or TRBV12-4 and TRBJ2-3; D gene uncertain. V was pared by 5 bases and J by 4 bases, with 10 bases between. The CDR3 has 13 amino acids. In nucleotides, the CDR3 is TGTGCCAGCAGTGAGACCAGCGCAGATACGCAGTATTTT. Protein: CASSETSADTQYF.

This clonotype was recorded a few times. The V gene is TRBV12-3 or TRBV12-4, the J gene TRBJ1-4; unclear D gene. The germline V and J ends were trimmed by 7 bases and 0 bases, with 3 bases remaining between them. The CDR3 has 12 residues. The DNA for the CDR3 is TGTGCCAGCAAACCAACTAATGAAAAACTGTTTTTT. This sequence encodes CASKPTNEKLFF.

The rearrangement uses TRBV5-5 and TRBJ2-1; tentative D call: TRBD1 (7 bases). Germline V CDR1 and CDR2: SGHKS, YYEKEE (reference sequence). Trimming stripped 6 bases from V and 8 bases from J, with 30 bases between. The CDR3 totals 18 residues. CDR3 amino acids: CASTAVWDNRGGTYEQFF. CDR3 coding DNA: TGTGCCAGCACCGCAGTGTGGGATAACAGGGGAGGCACCTATGAGCAGTTCTTC.

The sample holds a few counts of this clonotype. V and J are TRBV4-3 and TRBJ1-2; D is possibly TRBD1 (5 bases). Trimming took 1 base from V and 1 from J, leaving 13 bases between them. CDR1 and CDR2 from the germline V gene are LGHNA and YSLEER. The CDR3 consists of 16 residues. CDR3 sequence reads: CASSQGRGGVNYGYTF. The CDR3 DNA reads as TGCGCCAGCAGCCAAGGCCGTGGGGGAGTTAACTATGGCTACACCTTC.

This clonotype has only one observation. Since a much larger clone is just one base distant, this may be a read error. This chain connects TRBV10-3 to TRBJ1-2; D is undetermined. The CDR3 contains 12 residues. From germline, CDR1 is ENHRY and CDR2 SYGVKD. CDR3 protein: CATSEAGYGYTF. The CDR3 DNA is TGTGCCACCAGTGAGGCTGGCTATGGCTACACCTTC.

In regard to this clonotype: An end of the junction differs from the germline gene, which may be a read error. This chain connects TRBV6-1 to TRBJ1-5; D perhaps matches TRBD1 (5 bases). The germline V gene encodes CDR1 MNHNS and CDR2 SASEGT. The CDR3 covers 15 residues. The DNA for the CDR3 is TGTGCCGGCAGTGAAATTTTGGGGGTCAATCAGCCCCAGCATTTT. This sequence encodes CAGSEILGVNQPQHF.

This chain connects TRBV20-1 to TRBJ1-1; D may be TRBD1 (5 bases). The V and J ends lost 1 base and 0 bases respectively, with 9 bases between them. The CDR3 extends over 14 amino acids. Looked up from germline, CDR1 is DFQATT and CDR2 is SNEGSKA (reference sequence). CDR3 in DNA: TGCAGTGCTAGAGCGGGGGAGATGAACACTGAAGCTTTCTTT. Protein product: CSARAGEMNTEAFF.